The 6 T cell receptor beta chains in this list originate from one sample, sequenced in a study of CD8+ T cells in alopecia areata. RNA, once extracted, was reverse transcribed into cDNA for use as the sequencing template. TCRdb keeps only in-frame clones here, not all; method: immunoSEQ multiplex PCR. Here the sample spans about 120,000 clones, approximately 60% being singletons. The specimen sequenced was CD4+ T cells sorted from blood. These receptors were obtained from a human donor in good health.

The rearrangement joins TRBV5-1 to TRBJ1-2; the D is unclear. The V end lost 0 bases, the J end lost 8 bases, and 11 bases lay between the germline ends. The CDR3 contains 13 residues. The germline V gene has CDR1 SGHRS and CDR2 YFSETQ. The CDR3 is CASSLAQLEGYTF. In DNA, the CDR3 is TGCGCCAGCAGCTTGGCCCAACTCGAAGGCTACACCTTC.

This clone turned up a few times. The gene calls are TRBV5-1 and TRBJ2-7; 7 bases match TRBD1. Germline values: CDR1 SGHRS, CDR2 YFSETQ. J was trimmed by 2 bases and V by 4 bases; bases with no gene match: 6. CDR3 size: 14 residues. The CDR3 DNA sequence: TGCGCCAGCAGCCTTCCGGGACAGACCTACGAGCAGTACTTC. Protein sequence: CASSLPGQTYEQYF.

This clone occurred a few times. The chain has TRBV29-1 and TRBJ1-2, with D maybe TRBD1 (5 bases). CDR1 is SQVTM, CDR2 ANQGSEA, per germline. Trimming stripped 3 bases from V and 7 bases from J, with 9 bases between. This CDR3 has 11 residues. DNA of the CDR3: TGCAGCGTTGACCAAGGGGCTGGCTACACCTTC. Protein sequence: CSVDQGAGYTF.

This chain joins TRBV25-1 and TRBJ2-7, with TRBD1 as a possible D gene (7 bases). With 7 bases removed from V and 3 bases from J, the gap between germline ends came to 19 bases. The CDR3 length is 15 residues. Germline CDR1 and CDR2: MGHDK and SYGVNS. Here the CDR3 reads CASTSGGTEVYEQYF. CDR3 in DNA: TGTGCCAGCACCTCTGGGGGGACAGAAGTCTACGAGCAGTACTTC.

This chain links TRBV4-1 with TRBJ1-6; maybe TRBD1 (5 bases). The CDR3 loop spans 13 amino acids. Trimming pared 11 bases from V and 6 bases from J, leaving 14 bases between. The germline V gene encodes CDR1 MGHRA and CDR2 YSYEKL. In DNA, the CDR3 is TGCGCCGGGCGGGGGGACGCTAATTCACCCCTCCACTTT. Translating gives CAGRGDANSPLHF.

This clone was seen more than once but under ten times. CDR3 loop: CSVPAGSSSYEQYF. CDR3 coding DNA: TGCAGCGTTCCGGCCGGGTCAAGCTCCTACGAGCAGTACTTC. This sequence joins TRBV29-1 and TRBJ2-7; no clear D gene. The CDR3 runs 14 residues. Looked up from germline, CDR1 is SQVTM and CDR2 is ANQGSEA. Trimming stripped 5 bases from V and 0 bases from J, with 14 bases between.